These 23 T cell receptor beta chains were all obtained from the same sample, sequenced in a study of blood T cell repertoires in COVID-19. Profiled with immunoSEQ multiplex PCR; TCRdb holds only in-frame clones, not every one. The sample includes about 260,000 clones, around 89% of them seen just once. Sequencing was carried out using peripheral blood. The receptors here all came from a man aged 60-69 years who had recovered from COVID-19.

This chain uses TRBV15 with TRBJ2-1, with 10 bases aligning to TRBD1. The CDR3 spans 17 residues. Germline CDR1 and CDR2: LNHNV and YYDKDF (reference sequence). V lost 3 bases, J lost 12 bases, and 17 bases stayed unmatched. The CDR3 sequence: CATSSAALGQGFLRQFF. CDR3 bases: TGTGCCACCAGCAGTGCCGCCCTGGGACAGGGGTTTCTTCGGCAGTTCTTC.

The chain combines TRBV21-1 with TRBJ1-2. TRBV21-1 is assigned pseudogene status. The CDR3 loop spans 19 amino acids. The CDR3 bases are TGTGCCAGCAGCAAACACCAACAAAGGAATGTGACTAGGAACTATGGCTACACCTTC. It encodes CASSKHQQRNVTRNYGYTF.

This rearrangement joins TRBV19 to TRBJ1-5; 9 nucleotides align to TRBD1. CDR1 is LNHDA and CDR2 is SQIVND in the germline V gene (reference sequence). Trimming took 5 bases from V and 5 from J; bases not matched to a gene: 10. The CDR3 has 16 residues. The CDR3 sequence is CASSPGTGRIYQPQHF. The DNA of the CDR3 is TGTGCCAGTAGTCCCGGGACAGGGAGAATTTATCAGCCCCAGCATTTT.

The J gene is TRBJ1-1, the V gene TRBV14; tentatively, D is TRBD1 (6 bases). The CDR3 loop spans 16 amino acids. Trimming shortened V by 3 bases and J by 1 base, and 15 bases separated the two germline ends. Germline V gives CDR1 SGHDN, CDR2 FVKESK. CDR3 region: CASSQLRGAGNTEAFF. CDR3 bases: TGTGCCAGCAGCCAGTTGCGGGGGGCAGGGAACACTGAAGCTTTCTTT.

This chain links TRBV14 with TRBJ1-6; TRBD1 might be the D (6 bases). V shed 3 bases and J shed 7 bases, with 10 bases lying between them. Per germline, CDR1 SGHDN and CDR2 FVKESK. The CDR3 contains 14 residues. CDR3 loop: CASSQRTGNSPLHF. For the CDR3, the DNA is TGTGCCAGCAGCCAGAGAACAGGGAATTCACCCCTCCACTTT.

The J gene is TRBJ2-6, the V gene TRBV13, with TRBD2 matching 7 bases. Germline CDR1 and CDR2: PRHDT and FYEKMQ (reference sequence). CDR3 length equals 18 residues. J was trimmed by 0 bases and V by 2 bases; bases with no gene match: 7. The CDR3 bases are TGTGCCAGCAGCTTACTGACTGGGGGGGTCTCTGGGGCCAACGTCCTGACTTTC. Translating it yields CASSLLTGGVSGANVLTF.

The chain uses TRBV5-5 and TRBJ2-2; TRBD2 might be the D (5 bases). V lost 2 bases and J 12 bases, leaving 14 bases between the germline ends. The CDR3 totals 13 residues. Germline CDR1 reads SGHKS; CDR2 reads YYEKEE (reference sequence). CDR3 coding DNA: TGTGCCAGCAGCTTTGATGGACCGGGGAAGCTGTTTTTT. Its translation: CASSFDGPGKLFF.

This sequence joins TRBV5-5 and TRBJ1-1, with 7 bases lining up with TRBD1. Germline loops: CDR1 SGHKS, CDR2 YYEKEE (reference sequence). V lost 0 bases, J lost 5 bases, and 4 bases stayed unmatched. The CDR3 contains 14 residues. CDR3 residues: CASSLGGGYTEAFF. The DNA of the CDR3 is TGTGCCAGCAGCTTGGGAGGGGGCTATACTGAAGCTTTCTTT. The full variable domain, with the rest looked up from reference TRBV5-5 and TRBJ1-1, is DAGVTQSPTHLIKTRGQQVTLRCSPISGHKSVSWYQQVLGQGPQFIFQYYEKEERGRGNFPDRFSARQFPNYSSELNVNALLLGDSALYLCASSLGGGYTEAFFGQGTRLTVV.

This chain links TRBV7-9 with TRBJ1-5; TRBD1 agrees at 10 bases. Germline loops: CDR1 SEHNR, CDR2 FQNEAQ (reference sequence). The CDR3 is 16 residues long. V lost 10 bases, J lost 0 bases, and 9 bases stayed unmatched. CDR3 coding DNA: TGTGCCACGGGGACAGGGGCAATGGGTAGCAATCAGCCCCAGCATTTT. This codes for CATGTGAMGSNQPQHF.

The rearrangement joins TRBV5-5 to TRBJ1-2; D not certain. CDR3 size: 15 residues. Germline CDR1 reads SGHKS; CDR2 reads YYEKEE (reference sequence). The V end lost 0 bases, the J end lost 3 bases, and 12 bases lay between the germline ends. The CDR3 DNA reads TGTGCCAGCAGCTTGGCCGGGAGTAAAGACTATGGCTACACCTTC. It is translated as CASSLAGSKDYGYTF.

CDR3 sequence reads: CASSERGQGRLREKLFF. Here the CDR3 DNA reads TGTGCCAGCAGTGAACGAGGACAGGGACGCCTTCGGGAAAAACTGTTTTTT. J is TRBJ1-4 and V is TRBV2, with 8 bases identical to TRBD1. The germline CDR1 and CDR2 sequences are SNHLY and FYNNEI. J was trimmed by 8 bases and V by 2 bases; bases with no gene match: 13. The CDR3 contains 17 residues.

The chain links TRBV7-9 to TRBJ1-2, with a possible D match to TRBD1 (6 bases). CDR3 length equals 13 residues. CDR1 is SEHNR, CDR2 FQNEAQ, per germline (reference sequence). V was trimmed by 5 bases and J by 7 bases, leaving 14 bases between them. CDR3 DNA sequence: TGTGCCAGCAGCCTAACAACAGGGACTGGCTACACCTTC. Amino acid sequence: CASSLTTGTGYTF.

This chain joins TRBV15 and TRBJ2-7; 7 nucleotides agree with TRBD1. V was pared by 3 bases and J by 1 base, with 6 bases of the junction left unmatched. Germline V gene lookup returns CDR1 LNHNV and CDR2 YYDKDF (reference sequence). This CDR3 spans 15 amino acids. The DNA of the CDR3 is TGTGCCACCAGCAGGACCGGGACAGCATCCTACGAGCAGTACTTC. Protein: CATSRTGTASYEQYF.

This clone was detected only a few times. The rearrangement links TRBV5-4 to TRBJ2-7, with 11 positions matching TRBD1. Germline V gene data show CDR1 as SGHNT and CDR2 as YYREEE (reference sequence). CDR3 size: 17 residues. Unmatched junction bases numbered 9, after V lost 0 bases and J lost 4 bases. This CDR3 is CASSLGSGQGAGYEQYF. DNA for the CDR3: TGTGCCAGCAGCTTGGGGAGCGGACAGGGGGCGGGATACGAGCAGTACTTC.

This chain joins TRBV5-1 and TRBJ1-5; unclear D gene. V lost 4 bases and J 1 base, leaving 12 bases between the germline ends. There are 15 residues in the CDR3. Per germline, CDR1 SGHRS and CDR2 YFSETQ. The CDR3 coding sequence is TGCGCCAGCAGCCTATCCCCGGGAAGCAATCAGCCCCAGCATTTT. This sequence encodes CASSLSPGSNQPQHF.

The CDR3 here is CASSVNPGGLRGYGYTF. In DNA, the CDR3 is TGTGCCAGCAGCGTAAATCCAGGGGGCCTACGGGGTTATGGCTACACCTTC. The V and J genes are TRBV9 and TRBJ1-2, with 8 bases aligning to TRBD1. Trimming cost V 1 base and J 5 bases; bases outside gene matches: 13. The CDR3 totals 17 residues. Germline assignment: CDR1 SGDLS and CDR2 YYNGEE.

V gene TRBV5-3 combines with J gene TRBJ2-7, with 7 bases matching TRBD2. TRBV5-3 is an ORF; its function is uncertain. With V trimmed by 2 bases and J by 3 bases, 8 bases remained unmatched. CDR3 length equals 15 residues. The CDR3 region has the DNA TGTGCCAGAAGCTTCCCCCAGCGGGAAATCTACGAGCAGTACTTC. Protein sequence: CARSFPQREIYEQYF.

V and J are TRBV14 and TRBJ2-7; D not certain. The germline V gene has CDR1 SGHDN and CDR2 FVKESK. This CDR3 has 14 residues. The V end lost 4 bases, the J end lost 1 base, and 11 bases lay between the germline ends. The CDR3 loop reads CASSLLMTSYEQYF. CDR3 DNA: TGTGCCAGCAGCCTCTTAATGACATCCTACGAGCAGTACTTC.

A remark on this clone: Compared with germline, one end of the junction differs, possibly owing to a read error. The chain uses TRBV6-1 and TRBJ2-1, with TRBD1 identical over 10 bases. The CDR3 length is 16 residues. Germline lookup yields CDR1 MNHNS and CDR2 SASEGT. CDR3 region: CASSKAWGQGLNEQFF. CDR3 DNA sequence: TGTGCCAGCAGTAAAGCATGGGGACAGGGGCTCAATGAGCAGTTCTTC.

The CDR3 protein is CATSRDGAGYGYTF. The CDR3 coding sequence is TGTGCCACCAGCAGAGATGGGGCAGGGTATGGCTACACCTTC. The chain joins TRBV15 to TRBJ1-2; possible D gene TRBD1, 5 bases. The CDR3 length is 14 residues. Trimming took 0 bases from V and 5 from J, leaving 10 bases between them. CDR1 is LNHNV and CDR2 is YYDKDF in the germline V gene (reference sequence).

The V call is TRBV19, the J call TRBJ2-3, with 9 bases lining up with TRBD2. This CDR3 contains 17 residues. V trimming: 2 bases; J trimming: 1 base; junction bases outside the gene matches: 7. CDR1 LNHDA and CDR2 SQIVND come from the germline V gene (reference sequence). The CDR3 loop is CASSINKIAGGTDTQYF. In nucleotides, the CDR3 is TGTGCCAGTAGTATAAATAAAATAGCGGGGGGCACAGATACGCAGTATTTT.

V and J are TRBV28 and TRBJ2-7; D uncertain. CDR1 MDHEN and CDR2 SYDVKM come from the germline V gene. CDR3 length equals 12 residues. V was shortened by 6 bases and J by 4 bases, with 10 bases between the two germline ends. The CDR3 spells CASRAQAYEQYF. In DNA form, the CDR3 reads TGTGCCAGCAGGGCGCAGGCGTACGAGCAGTACTTC.

The rearrangement uses TRBV10-3 and TRBJ2-7, with 7 bases that match TRBD1. CDR3 length equals 13 residues. In germline, CDR1 is ENHRY, CDR2 SYGVKD. Losses at the gene ends were 6 bases for V and 2 bases for J; bases not matched to a gene: 4. CDR3 loop: CAISSGQAYEQYF. The CDR3 DNA is TGTGCCATCAGCTCCGGACAGGCCTACGAGCAGTACTTC.